One sample yielded the 21 T cell receptor beta chains listed below, sequenced in a study of identical twins. TCRdb redid the calling of the 5' RACE reads with MiXCR, one entry per CDR3 protein. Of approximately 590,000 distinct CDR3 sequences in the sample, nearly 10% were seen once. These records were also assigned to another study, of yellow fever vaccine responses in identical twins.

Sample: PBMCs. The receptors were gathered from a woman younger than 35 in good health.

The chain joins TRBV18 to TRBJ1-6, with 7 nucleotides matching TRBD1. From germline, CDR1 is KGHSH and CDR2 LQKENI. The CDR3 spans 13 residues. V dropped 4 bases and J dropped 8; count of bases not matched to a gene: 2. In DNA, the CDR3 is TGTGCCAGCTCACAGGACAGGTATTCACCCCTCCACTTT. Translation: CASSQDRYSPLHF.

This chain connects TRBV2 to TRBJ2-7; no firm D call. The germline V and J ends were trimmed by 6 bases and 3 bases, with 15 bases remaining between them. The CDR3 sequence is 14 residues long. CDR1 SNHLY and CDR2 FYNNEI come from the germline V gene. This CDR3 is CASRGPKKSYEQYF. CDR3 coding DNA: TGTGCCAGCAGGGGCCCCAAAAAAAGCTACGAGCAGTACTTC.

This clonotype was observed a handful of times. V and J are TRBV20-1 and TRBJ2-2; tentative D call: TRBD2 (5 bases). Germline V gene data show CDR1 as DFQATT and CDR2 as SNEGSKA (reference sequence). Deletions cut 3 bases from V and 1 base from J, with 9 bases between. The CDR3 has 14 residues. This CDR3 is CSARRVGNTGELFF. The CDR3, as DNA: TGCAGTGCTAGGCGGGTAGGGAACACCGGGGAGCTGTTTTTT.

This chain joins TRBV11-2 and TRBJ1-1; 7 bases agree with TRBD1. CDR3 size: 16 residues. Germline assignment: CDR1 SGHAT and CDR2 FQNNGV. The V segment lost 5 bases and the J segment 0 bases; nucleotides outside the gene matches: 9. The CDR3: CASSPRDSWMNTEAFF. The CDR3 region has the DNA TGTGCCAGCAGCCCCCGGGACAGCTGGATGAACACTGAAGCTTTCTTT.

The chain recombines TRBV7-9 with TRBJ2-2; D is possibly TRBD2 (5 bases). Looked up from germline, CDR1 is SEHNR and CDR2 is FQNEAQ (reference sequence). V lost 1 base, J lost 0 bases, and 9 bases lay in between. The CDR3 spans 16 residues. In nucleotides, the CDR3 is TGTGCCAGCAGCTTAGGTGGACTTGCGAACACCGGGGAGCTGTTTTTT. It specifies CASSLGGLANTGELFF.

The J gene is TRBJ2-7, the V gene TRBV7-2, with 8 positions matching TRBD1. After removal of 2 bases from V and 3 bases from J, the junction contained 6 bases not matched to a gene. The CDR3 is 15 amino acids. The germline gives CDR1 SGHTA, CDR2 FQGNSA. The CDR3 loop is CASSLLGDRIYEQYF. CDR3 DNA sequence: TGTGCCAGCAGCTTATTGGGGGACAGGATCTACGAGCAGTACTTC.

The chain has TRBV7-8 and TRBJ2-2, with 8 bases matching TRBD2. This CDR3 spans 17 amino acids. In germline, CDR1 is SGHVS, CDR2 FQNEAQ. The V and J ends lost 4 bases and 3 bases, in that order; junction bases with no gene match: 10. As DNA, the CDR3 is TGTGCCAGCAGCTGGCCATATACGGGGGGGGACACCGGGGAGCTGTTTTTT. Translation gives CASSWPYTGGDTGELFF.

This chain links TRBV30 with TRBJ2-7, with TRBD1 matching 10 bases. Trimming cost V 0 bases and J 0 bases; bases outside gene matches: 5. Germline CDR1 GTSNPN, CDR2 SVGIG (reference sequence). The CDR3 loop spans 16 amino acids. The CDR3 loop reads CAWSVLGQGRSYEQYF. The CDR3 DNA follows: TGTGCCTGGAGTGTACTGGGACAGGGGCGCTCCTACGAGCAGTACTTC.

This clonotype was seen a handful of times. The chain joins TRBV6-2 or TRBV6-3 to TRBJ2-1; D may match TRBD1 or TRBD2 (6 bases each). The CDR3 runs 14 residues. CDR1 is MNHEY, CDR2 SVGEGT, per germline. The ends were cut back, 8 bases at V and 8 bases at J, with 19 bases in the middle. The DNA for the CDR3 is TGTGCCAGCGGGGAGGCTACAGGGATCCATGAGCAGTTCTTC. Its translation is CASGEATGIHEQFF.

Ten or more counts support this clonotype. The chain links TRBV7-6 to TRBJ1-3; no firm D call. The germline V and J ends were trimmed by 3 bases and 0 bases, with 6 bases remaining between them. Per the germline V gene, CDR1 is SGHVS and CDR2 is FNYEAQ. The CDR3 has 14 amino acids. In DNA form, the CDR3 reads TGTGCCAGCAGCTTGTCCAACTCTGGAAACACCATATATTTT. Amino acids: CASSLSNSGNTIYF.

V usage is TRBV4-3 and J usage is TRBJ2-7; D is possibly TRBD2 (5 bases). From germline, CDR1 is LGHNA and CDR2 YSLEER. The CDR3 totals 15 residues. Trimming stripped 1 base from V and 4 bases from J, with 14 bases between. CDR3 residues: CASSQGRVEAYEQYF. For the CDR3, the DNA is TGCGCCAGCAGCCAAGGCCGCGTGGAGGCATACGAGCAGTACTTC.

This clonotype was counted many times. CDR3 region: CASSLRAGELFF. DNA of the CDR3: TGTGCCAGCAGCTTACGGGCCGGGGAGCTGTTTTTT. The chain recombines TRBV27 with TRBJ2-2; D is uncertain. The CDR3 runs to 12 residues. Trimming removed 6 bases at V and 6 bases at J, with 8 bases between. Looked up from germline, CDR1 is MNHEY and CDR2 is SMNVEV (reference sequence).

The J gene is TRBJ2-2, the V gene TRBV18; no clear D. The CDR3 covers 15 residues. CDR1 KGHSH and CDR2 LQKENI come from the germline V gene. Deletions cut 6 bases from V and 1 base from J, with 12 bases between. The CDR3 loop reads CASSQLGWNTGELFF. The CDR3 DNA sequence: TGTGCCAGCTCGCAGCTGGGTTGGAACACCGGGGAGCTGTTTTTT.

The chain has TRBV30 and TRBJ2-5; 9 bases are shared with TRBD1. V shed 1 base, J shed 3 bases, and the junction held 0 bases outside the gene matches. The CDR3 runs 13 residues. The V gene's germline CDR1 is GTSNPN and CDR2 SVGIG (reference sequence). CDR3 nucleotide sequence: TGTGCCTGGAGTGGGGACAGGGAAGAGACCCAGTACTTC. It specifies CAWSGDREETQYF.

This clonotype came up many times. The J gene is TRBJ2-2, the V gene TRBV6-1; 10 bases are shared with TRBD1. Germline V gene data show CDR1 as MNHNS and CDR2 as SASEGT. This CDR3 is built from 15 residues. Trimming at V came to 9 bases and at J to 6 bases, leaving 10 bases not matched to a gene. The CDR3, as DNA: TGTGCCAGTCAGGCGGGGACAGGGGAGTCCGGGGAGCTGTTTTTT. As protein: CASQAGTGESGELFF.

The chain recombines TRBV5-1 with TRBJ2-5; the D is unclear. The V gene's germline CDR1 is SGHRS and CDR2 YFSETQ. V lost 3 bases and J lost 4, with 13 bases in between. The CDR3 covers 14 residues. Here the CDR3 reads CASSSGPGGETQYF. As DNA, the CDR3 is TGCGCCAGCAGCTCCGGGCCTGGCGGAGAGACCCAGTACTTC.

In this sample, this clonotype turned up many times. This chain uses TRBV7-9 with TRBJ2-5; 10 nucleotides line up with TRBD1. Germline V gives CDR1 SEHNR, CDR2 FQNEAQ (reference sequence). V lost 5 bases to trimming and J lost 3 bases; unmatched junction nucleotides: 9. CDR3 length: 16 residues. CDR3 residues: CASSTRQGATEETQYF. CDR3 DNA sequence: TGTGCCAGCAGCACCAGACAGGGGGCTACGGAAGAGACCCAGTACTTC.

This clonotype has a count of ten or more. This sequence joins TRBV4-2 and TRBJ2-1; possibly TRBD2 for D (5 bases). The CDR3 spans 14 residues. Trimming left V 6 bases short and J 4 bases short, with 13 bases between. Germline V gene sequence: CDR1 LGHNA, CDR2 YNFKEQ. The CDR3 coding sequence is TGTGCCAGCAGGGAGCGGATTGGTTACAATGAGCAGTTCTTC. Protein sequence: CASRERIGYNEQFF.

The chain employs TRBV29-1 and TRBJ1-2; 8 nucleotides agree with TRBD1. The CDR3 sequence is 14 residues long. The V gene end was trimmed by 7 bases and the J gene end by 8 bases; junction bases not matched to a gene: 15. Germline lookup yields CDR1 SQVTM and CDR2 ANQGSEA. The CDR3 sequence: CSATTGTGGTGYTF. The DNA of the CDR3 is TGCAGCGCCACAACCGGGACAGGCGGAACGGGCTACACCTTC.

This clonotype was seen repeatedly, ten times or more. The chain combines TRBV7-6 with TRBJ2-3, with a weak D call TRBD1 (6 bases). V gave up 4 bases and J gave up 0 bases, with 20 bases separating them. The CDR3 loop spans 18 amino acids. Germline CDR1 is SGHVS and CDR2 is FNYEAQ. The CDR3 DNA sequence: TGTGCCAGCAGCTGGGACCTCCACAGGGCCACTAGCACAGATACGCAGTATTTT. It translates to CASSWDLHRATSTDTQYF. The full variable domain, its missing parts supplied by reference TRBV7-6 and TRBJ2-3, is GAGVSQSPRYKVTKRGQDVALRCDPISGHVSLYWYRQALGQGPEFLTYFNYEAQQDKSGLPNDRFSAERPEGSISTLTIQRTEQRDSAMYRCASSWDLHRATSTDTQYFGPGTRLTVL.

V usage is TRBV20-1 and J usage is TRBJ2-5, with D perhaps matching TRBD2 (6 bases). Germline V CDR1 and CDR2: DFQATT, SNEGSKA (reference sequence). The germline V and J ends were trimmed by 5 bases and 4 bases, with 23 bases remaining between them. This CDR3 spans 16 amino acids. CDR3 protein: CSAEMPLAPKRETQYF. Here the CDR3 DNA reads TGCAGTGCTGAGATGCCGCTAGCGCCGAAAAGAGAGACCCAGTACTTC.